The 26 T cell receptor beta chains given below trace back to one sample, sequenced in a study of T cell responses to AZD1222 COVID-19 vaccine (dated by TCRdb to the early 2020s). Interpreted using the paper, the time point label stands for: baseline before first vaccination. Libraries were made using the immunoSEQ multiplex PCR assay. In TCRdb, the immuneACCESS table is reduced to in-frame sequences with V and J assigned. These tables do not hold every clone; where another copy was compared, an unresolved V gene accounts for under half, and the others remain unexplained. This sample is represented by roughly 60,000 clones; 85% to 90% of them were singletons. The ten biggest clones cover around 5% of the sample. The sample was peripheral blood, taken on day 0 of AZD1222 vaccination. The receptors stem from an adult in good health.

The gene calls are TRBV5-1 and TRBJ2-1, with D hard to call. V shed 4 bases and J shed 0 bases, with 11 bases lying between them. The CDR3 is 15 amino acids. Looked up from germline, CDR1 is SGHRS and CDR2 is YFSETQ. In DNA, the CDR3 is TGCGCCAGCAGCCCGGACCTGAGCTCCTACAATGAGCAGTTCTTC. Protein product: CASSPDLSSYNEQFF.

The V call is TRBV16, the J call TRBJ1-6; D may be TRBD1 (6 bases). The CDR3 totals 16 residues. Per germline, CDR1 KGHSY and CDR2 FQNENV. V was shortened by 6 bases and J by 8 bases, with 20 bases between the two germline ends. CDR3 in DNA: TGTGCCAGCAGTCGACAGGTCCCTCGTATGGATTCACCCCTCCACTTT. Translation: CASSRQVPRMDSPLHF.

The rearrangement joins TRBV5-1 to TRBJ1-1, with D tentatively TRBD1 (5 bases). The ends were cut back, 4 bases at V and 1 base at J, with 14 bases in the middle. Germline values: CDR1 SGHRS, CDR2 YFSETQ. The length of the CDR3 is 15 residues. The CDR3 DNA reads TGCGCCAGCAGCGCGGGGACGGAGCCGAACACTGAAGCTTTCTTT. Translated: CASSAGTEPNTEAFF.

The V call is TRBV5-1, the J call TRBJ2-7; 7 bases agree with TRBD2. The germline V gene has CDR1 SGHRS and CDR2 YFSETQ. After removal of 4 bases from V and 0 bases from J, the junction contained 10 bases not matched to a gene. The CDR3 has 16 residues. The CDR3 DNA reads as TGCGCCAGCAGCACGGGGGGTAGCGGATACTCCTACGAGCAGTACTTC. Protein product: CASSTGGSGYSYEQYF.

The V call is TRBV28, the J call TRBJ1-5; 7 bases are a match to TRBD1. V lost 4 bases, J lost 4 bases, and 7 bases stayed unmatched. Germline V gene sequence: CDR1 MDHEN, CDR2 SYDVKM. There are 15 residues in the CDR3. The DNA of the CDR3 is TGTGCCAGCAGTTCCGCAGGGGGTTCTAATCAGCCCCAGCATTTT. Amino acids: CASSSAGGSNQPQHF.

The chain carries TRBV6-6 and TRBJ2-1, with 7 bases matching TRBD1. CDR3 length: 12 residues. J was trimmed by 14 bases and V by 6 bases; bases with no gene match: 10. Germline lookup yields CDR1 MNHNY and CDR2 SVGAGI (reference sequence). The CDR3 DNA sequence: TGTGCCAGCAGCTCTCCGACAGGGATGGAGTTCTTC. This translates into CASSSPTGMEFF.

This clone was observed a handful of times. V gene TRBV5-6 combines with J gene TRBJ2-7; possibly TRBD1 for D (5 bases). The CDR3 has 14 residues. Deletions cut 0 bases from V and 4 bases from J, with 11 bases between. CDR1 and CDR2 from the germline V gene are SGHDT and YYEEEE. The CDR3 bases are TGTGCCAGCAGCTTGGCTTTCAGGGTTTACGAGCAGTACTTC. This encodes CASSLAFRVYEQYF.

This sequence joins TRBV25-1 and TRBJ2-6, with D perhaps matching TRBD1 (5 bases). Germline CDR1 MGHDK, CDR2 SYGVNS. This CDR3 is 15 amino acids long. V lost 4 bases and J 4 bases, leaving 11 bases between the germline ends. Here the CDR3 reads CASSAGLIGANVLTF. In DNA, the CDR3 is TGTGCCAGCAGTGCAGGGCTTATAGGGGCCAACGTCCTGACTTTC.

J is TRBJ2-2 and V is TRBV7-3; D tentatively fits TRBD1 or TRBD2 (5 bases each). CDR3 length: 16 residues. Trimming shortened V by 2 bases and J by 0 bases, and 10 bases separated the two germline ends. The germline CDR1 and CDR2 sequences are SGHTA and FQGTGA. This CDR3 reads CASSLYPGPNTGELFF. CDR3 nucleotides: TGTGCCAGCAGCTTATATCCGGGGCCGAACACCGGGGAGCTGTTTTTT.

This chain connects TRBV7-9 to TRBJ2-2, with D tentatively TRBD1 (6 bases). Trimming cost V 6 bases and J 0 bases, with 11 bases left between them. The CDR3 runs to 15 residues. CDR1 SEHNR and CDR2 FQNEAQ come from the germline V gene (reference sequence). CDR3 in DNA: TGTGCCAGCAGAACTGGGGGCGCGAACACCGGGGAGCTGTTTTTT. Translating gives CASRTGGANTGELFF.

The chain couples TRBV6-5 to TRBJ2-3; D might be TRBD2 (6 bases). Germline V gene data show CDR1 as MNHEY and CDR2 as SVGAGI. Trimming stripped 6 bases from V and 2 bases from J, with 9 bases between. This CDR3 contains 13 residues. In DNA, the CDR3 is TGTGCCAGCAGGTGGGGGGTCACAGATACGCAGTATTTT. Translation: CASRWGVTDTQYF.

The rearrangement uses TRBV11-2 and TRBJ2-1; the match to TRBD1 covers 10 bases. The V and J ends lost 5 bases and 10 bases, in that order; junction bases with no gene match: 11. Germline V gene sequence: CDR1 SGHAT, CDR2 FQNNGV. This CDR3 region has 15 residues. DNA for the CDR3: TGTGCCAGCAGCCCTAGGGGGACAGGGGCTTGGGAGCAGTTCTTC. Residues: CASSPRGTGAWEQFF.

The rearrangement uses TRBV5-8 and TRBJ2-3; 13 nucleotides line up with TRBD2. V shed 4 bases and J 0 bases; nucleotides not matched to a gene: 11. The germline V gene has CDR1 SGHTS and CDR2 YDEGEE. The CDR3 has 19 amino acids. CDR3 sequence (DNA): TGTGCCAGCAGCGCCATGGGACTAGCGGGGTCTACCAGCACAGATACGCAGTATTTT. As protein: CASSAMGLAGSTSTDTQYF.

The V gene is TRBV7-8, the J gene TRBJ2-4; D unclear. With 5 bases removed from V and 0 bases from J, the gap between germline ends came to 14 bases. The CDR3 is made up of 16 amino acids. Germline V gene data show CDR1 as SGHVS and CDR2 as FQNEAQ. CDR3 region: CASSVEVGRAKNIQYF. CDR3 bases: TGTGCCAGCAGCGTGGAAGTTGGACGAGCCAAAAACATTCAGTACTTC. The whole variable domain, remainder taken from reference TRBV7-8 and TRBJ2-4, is GAGVSQSPRYKVAKRGQDVALRCDPISGHVSLFWYQQALGQGPEFLTYFQNEAQLDKSGLPSDRFFAERPEGSVSTLKIQRTQQEDSAVYLCASSVEVGRAKNIQYFGAGTRLSVL.

CDR3 nucleotides: TGTGCCAGCAGCTTAGTGACAGGGGTACGTAACAATGAGCAGTTCTTC. This encodes CASSLVTGVRNNEQFF. The V and J genes are TRBV7-2 and TRBJ2-1, with 8 bases aligning to TRBD1. V shed 1 base, J shed 5 bases, and the junction held 7 bases outside the gene matches. The CDR3 length is 16 residues. Germline lookup yields CDR1 SGHTA and CDR2 FQGNSA.

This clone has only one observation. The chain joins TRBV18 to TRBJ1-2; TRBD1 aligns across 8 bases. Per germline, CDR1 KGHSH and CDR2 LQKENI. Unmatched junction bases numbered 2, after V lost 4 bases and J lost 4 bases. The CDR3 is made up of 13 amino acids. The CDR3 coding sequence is TGTGCCAGCTCACTGGACAGGGCCTATGGCTACACCTTC. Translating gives CASSLDRAYGYTF.

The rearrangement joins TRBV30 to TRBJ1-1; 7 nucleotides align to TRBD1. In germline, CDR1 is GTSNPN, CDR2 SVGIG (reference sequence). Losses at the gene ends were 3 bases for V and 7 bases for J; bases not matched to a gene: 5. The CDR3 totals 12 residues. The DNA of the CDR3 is TGTGCCTGGAGCGAAGGGACAGTTGAAGCTTTCTTT. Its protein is CAWSEGTVEAFF.

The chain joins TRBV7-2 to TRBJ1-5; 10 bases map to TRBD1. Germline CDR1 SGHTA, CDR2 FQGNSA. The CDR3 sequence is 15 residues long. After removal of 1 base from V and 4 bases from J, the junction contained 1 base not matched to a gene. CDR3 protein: CASSLVGQGNQPQHF. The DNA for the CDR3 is TGTGCCAGCAGCTTAGTGGGACAGGGGAATCAGCCCCAGCATTTT.

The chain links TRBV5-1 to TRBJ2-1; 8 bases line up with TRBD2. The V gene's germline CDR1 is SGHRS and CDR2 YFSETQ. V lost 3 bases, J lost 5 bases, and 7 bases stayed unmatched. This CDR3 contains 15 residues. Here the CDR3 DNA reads TGCGCCAGCAGCTCGATTAGCGGGGCAAACAATGAGCAGTTCTTC. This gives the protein CASSSISGANNEQFF.

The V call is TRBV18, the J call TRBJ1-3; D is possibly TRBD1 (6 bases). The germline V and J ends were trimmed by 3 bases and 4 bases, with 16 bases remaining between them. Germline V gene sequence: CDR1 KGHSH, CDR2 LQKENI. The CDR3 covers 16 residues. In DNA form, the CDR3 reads TGTGCCAGCTCACCGCCGGGGGCAGTCCTCGGAAACACCATATATTTT. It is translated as CASSPPGAVLGNTIYF.

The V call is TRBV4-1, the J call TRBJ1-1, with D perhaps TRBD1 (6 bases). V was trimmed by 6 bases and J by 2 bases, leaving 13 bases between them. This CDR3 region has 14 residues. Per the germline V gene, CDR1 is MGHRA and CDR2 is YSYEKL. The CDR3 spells CASSHDRRNTEAFF. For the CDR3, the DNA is TGCGCCAGCAGTCATGACAGGAGAAACACTGAAGCTTTCTTT.

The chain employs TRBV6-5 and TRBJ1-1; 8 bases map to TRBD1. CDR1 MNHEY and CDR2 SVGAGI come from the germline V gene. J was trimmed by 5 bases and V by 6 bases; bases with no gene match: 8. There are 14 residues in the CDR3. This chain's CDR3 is CASRSDRGGTEAFF. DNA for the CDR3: TGTGCCAGCAGGTCAGACAGGGGAGGTACTGAAGCTTTCTTT.

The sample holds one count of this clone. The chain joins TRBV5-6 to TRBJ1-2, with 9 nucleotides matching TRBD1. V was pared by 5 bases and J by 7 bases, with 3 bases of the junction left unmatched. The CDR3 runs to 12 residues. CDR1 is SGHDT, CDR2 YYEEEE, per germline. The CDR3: CASRGQGGGYTF. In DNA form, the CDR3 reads TGTGCCAGCAGGGGACAGGGCGGTGGCTACACCTTC.

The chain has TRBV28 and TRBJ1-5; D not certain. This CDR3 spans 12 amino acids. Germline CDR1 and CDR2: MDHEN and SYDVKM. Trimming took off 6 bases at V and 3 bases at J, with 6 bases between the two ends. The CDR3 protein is CASSSNNQPQHF. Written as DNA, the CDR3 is TGTGCCAGCAGCTCCAACAATCAGCCCCAGCATTTT. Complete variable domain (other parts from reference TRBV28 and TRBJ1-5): DVKVTQSSRYLVKRTGEKVFLECVQDMDHENMFWYRQDPGLGLRLIYFSYDVKMKEKGDIPEGYSVSREKKERFSLILESASTNQTSMYLCASSSNNQPQHFGDGTRLSIL.

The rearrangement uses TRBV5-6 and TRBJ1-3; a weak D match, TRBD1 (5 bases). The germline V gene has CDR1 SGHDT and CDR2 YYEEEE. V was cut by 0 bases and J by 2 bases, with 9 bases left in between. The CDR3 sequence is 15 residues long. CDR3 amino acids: CASSLAGAPGNTIYF. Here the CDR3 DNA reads TGTGCCAGCAGCTTGGCCGGGGCTCCTGGAAACACCATATATTTT. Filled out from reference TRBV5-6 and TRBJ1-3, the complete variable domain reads DAGVTQSPTHLIKTRGQQVTLRCSPKSGHDTVSWYQQALGQGPQFIFQYYEEEERQRGNFPDRFSGHQFPNYSSELNVNALLLGDSALYLCASSLAGAPGNTIYFGEGSWLTVV.

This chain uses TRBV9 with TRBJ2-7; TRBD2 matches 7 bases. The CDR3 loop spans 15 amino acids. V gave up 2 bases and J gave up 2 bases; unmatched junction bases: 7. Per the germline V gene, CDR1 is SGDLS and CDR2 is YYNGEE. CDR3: CASSVREVATYEQYF. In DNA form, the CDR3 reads TGTGCCAGCAGCGTCCGGGAGGTAGCGACCTACGAGCAGTACTTC. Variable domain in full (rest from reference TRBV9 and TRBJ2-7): DSGVTQTPKHLITATGQRVTLRCSPRSGDLSVYWYQQSLDQGLQFLIQYYNGEERAKGNILERFSAQQFPDLHSELNLSSLELGDSALYFCASSVREVATYEQYFGPGTRLTVT.